The clone carrying this TCR beta chain was observed a few times. These data come from a study of regulatory T cells in long-lasting Graves disease. The authors built TCR beta libraries using iRepertoire HTBI primers and Arm-PCR of CDR3 regions. A single record per CDR3 protein comes from TCRdb applying MiXCR to the multiplex PCR reads. The table has a few hundred thousand distinct CDR3 sequences, over 20% seen once. The CDR3 contains 18 residues. The V end lost 4 bases, the J end lost 0 bases, and 17 bases lay between the germline ends. The germline gives CDR1 SGDLS, CDR2 YYNGEE. Time point noted: newly diagnosed GD, antithyroid drugs for less than 3 months. RNA extracted from PBMCs served as the sequencing template. EDTA tubes were used for drawing around 9.7 milliliters of peripheral blood.

The source material was peripheral blood mononuclear cells (PBMCs), sampled at new diagnosis, from a patient treated with antithyroid drugs. This TCR was sampled from a female donor with Graves disease. The V and J genes are TRBV9 and TRBJ1-6, with a weak D call TRBD1 (6 bases). The CDR3 DNA reads as TGTGCCAGCAGCCCCCATGGAGGGGGGAGCTCCTATAATTCACCCCTCCACTTT. The encoded protein is CASSPHGGGSSYNSPLHF.